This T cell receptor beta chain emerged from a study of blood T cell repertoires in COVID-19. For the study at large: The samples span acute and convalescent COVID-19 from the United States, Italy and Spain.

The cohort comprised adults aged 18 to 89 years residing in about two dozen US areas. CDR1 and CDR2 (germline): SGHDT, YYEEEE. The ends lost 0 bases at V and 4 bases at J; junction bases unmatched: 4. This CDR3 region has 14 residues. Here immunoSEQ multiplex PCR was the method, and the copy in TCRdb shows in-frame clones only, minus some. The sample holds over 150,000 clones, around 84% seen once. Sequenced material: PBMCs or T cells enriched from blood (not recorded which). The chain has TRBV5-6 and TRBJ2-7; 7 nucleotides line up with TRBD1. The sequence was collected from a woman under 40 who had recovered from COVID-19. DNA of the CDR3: TGTGCCAGCAGCTTGGCAGGGACAGCATACGAGCAGTACGTC. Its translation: CASSLAGTAYEQYV.